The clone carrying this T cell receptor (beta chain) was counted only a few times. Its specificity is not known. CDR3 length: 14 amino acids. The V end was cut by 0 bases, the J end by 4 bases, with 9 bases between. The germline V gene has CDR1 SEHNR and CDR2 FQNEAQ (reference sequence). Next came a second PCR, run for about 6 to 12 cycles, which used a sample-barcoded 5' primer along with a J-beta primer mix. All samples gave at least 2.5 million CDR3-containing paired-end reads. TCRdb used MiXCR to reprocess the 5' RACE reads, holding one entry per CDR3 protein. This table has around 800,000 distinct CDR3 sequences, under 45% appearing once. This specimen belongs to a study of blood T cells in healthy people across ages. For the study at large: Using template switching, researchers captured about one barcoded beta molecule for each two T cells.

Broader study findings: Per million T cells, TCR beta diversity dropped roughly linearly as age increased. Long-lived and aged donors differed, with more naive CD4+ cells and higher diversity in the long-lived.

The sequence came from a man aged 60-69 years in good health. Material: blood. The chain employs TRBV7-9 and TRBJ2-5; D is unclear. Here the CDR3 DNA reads TGTGCCAGCAGCTTAGCTCTAGGTTCAGAGACCCAGTACTTC. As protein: CASSLALGSETQYF.